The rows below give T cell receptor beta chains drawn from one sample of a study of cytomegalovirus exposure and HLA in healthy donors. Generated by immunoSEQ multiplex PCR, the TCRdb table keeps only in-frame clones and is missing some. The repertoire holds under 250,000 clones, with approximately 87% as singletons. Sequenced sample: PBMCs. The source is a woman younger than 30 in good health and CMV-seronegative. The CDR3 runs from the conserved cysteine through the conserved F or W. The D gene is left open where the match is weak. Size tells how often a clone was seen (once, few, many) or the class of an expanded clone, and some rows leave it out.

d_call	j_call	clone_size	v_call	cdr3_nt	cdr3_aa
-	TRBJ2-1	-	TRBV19	TGTGCCAGCGGGGGGCAGATCTACAATGAGCAGTTCTTC	CASGGQIYNEQFF
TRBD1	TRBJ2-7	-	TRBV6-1	TGTGCCAGCAAGGATACCGGGACAGGGGCCTACGAGCAGTACTTC	CASKDTGTGAYEQYF
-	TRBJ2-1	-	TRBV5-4	TGTGCCAGCAGCTTAAGCGGCCCCATCTACAATGAGCAGTTCTTC	CASSLSGPIYNEQFF
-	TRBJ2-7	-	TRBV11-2	TGTGCCAGCAGCTTAGGGGGCGGAACCTACGAGCAGTACTTC	CASSLGGGTYEQYF
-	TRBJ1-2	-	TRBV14	TGTGCCAGCAGCCAAGCCCCTCAGGGTAGCTACACCTTC	CASSQAPQGSYTF
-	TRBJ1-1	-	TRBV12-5	TGTGCTAGTGGCGGAGACAGTATGAACACTGAAGCTTTCTTT	CASGGDSMNTEAFF
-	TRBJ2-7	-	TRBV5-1	TGCGCCAGCAGCGCAAGGGGCTACGAGCAGTACTTC	CASSARGYEQYF
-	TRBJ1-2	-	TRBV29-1	TGCAGCGTTGAGGGGTCCAGGGACTATGGCTACACCTTC	CSVEGSRDYGYTF
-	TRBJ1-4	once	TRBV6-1	TGTGCCAGCAGCCTGTTGAGGGCGACTAATGAAAAACTGTTTTTT	CASSLLRATNEKLFF
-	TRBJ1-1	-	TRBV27	TGTGCCAGCAGTTTATTCGGGGGGCTGAACACTGAAGCTTTCTTT	CASSLFGGLNTEAFF
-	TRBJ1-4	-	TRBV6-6	TGTGCCAGCAGTCTTCCCCGGGGGGAAACTAATGAAAAACTGTTTTTT	CASSLPRGETNEKLFF
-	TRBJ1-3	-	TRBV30	TGTGCCTGGAAAAAAGGGGGGAACACCATATATTTT	CAWKKGGNTIYF
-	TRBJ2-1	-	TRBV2	TGTGCCAGCAGTGGAGAGGGGGGAGTCCAGCAGTTCTTC	CASSGEGGVQQFF
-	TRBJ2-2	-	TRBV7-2	TGTGCCAGCAGCTCCGGACAGACCGGGGAGCTGTTTTTT	CASSSGQTGELFF
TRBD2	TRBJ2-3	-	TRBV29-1	TGCAGCGTTGGGACCCCAGCGGGGGGCGGGTTGAATACGCAGTATTTT	CSVGTPAGGGLNTQYF
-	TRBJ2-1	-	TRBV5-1	TGCGCCAGCAGGTCAACAGGGATAATATACAATGAGCAGTTCTTC	CASRSTGIIYNEQFF
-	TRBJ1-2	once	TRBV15	TGTGCCACCAGCAGAGAATGGGGTAGCAGCTTAACCATTTATGGCTACACCTTC	CATSREWGSSLTIYGYTF